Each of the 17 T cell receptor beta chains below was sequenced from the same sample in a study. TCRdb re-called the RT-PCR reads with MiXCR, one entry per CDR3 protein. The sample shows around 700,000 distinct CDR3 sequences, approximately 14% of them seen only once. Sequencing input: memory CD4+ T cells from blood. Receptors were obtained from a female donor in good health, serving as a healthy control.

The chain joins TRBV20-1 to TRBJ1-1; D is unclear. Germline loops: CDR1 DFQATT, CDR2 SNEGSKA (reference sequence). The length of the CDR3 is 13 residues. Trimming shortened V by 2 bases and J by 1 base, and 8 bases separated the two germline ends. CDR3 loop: CSARIAGNTEAFF. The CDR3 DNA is TGCAGTGCTAGAATCGCAGGGAACACTGAAGCTTTCTTT.

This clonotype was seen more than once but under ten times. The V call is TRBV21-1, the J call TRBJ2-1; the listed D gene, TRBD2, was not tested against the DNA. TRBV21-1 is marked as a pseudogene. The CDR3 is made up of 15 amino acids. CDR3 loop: CASRASRDSNNEQFF. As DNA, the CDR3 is TGTGCCAGCAGAGCCTCCCGGGACTCCAACAATGAGCAGTTCTTC.

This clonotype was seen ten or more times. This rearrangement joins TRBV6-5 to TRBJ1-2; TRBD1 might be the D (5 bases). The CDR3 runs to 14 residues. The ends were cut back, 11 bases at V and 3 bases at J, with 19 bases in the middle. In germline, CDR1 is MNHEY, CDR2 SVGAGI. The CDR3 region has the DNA TGTGCCGCAGGGAGAGTCAGAGCCGACTATGGCTACACCTTC. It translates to CAAGRVRADYGYTF.

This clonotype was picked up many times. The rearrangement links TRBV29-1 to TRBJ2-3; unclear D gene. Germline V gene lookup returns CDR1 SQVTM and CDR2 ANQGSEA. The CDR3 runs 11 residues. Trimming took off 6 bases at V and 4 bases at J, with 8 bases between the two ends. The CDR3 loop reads CSVDTSDTQYF. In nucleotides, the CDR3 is TGCAGCGTAGATACTTCAGATACGCAGTATTTT.

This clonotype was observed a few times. The CDR3 reads CASSFPTVTYEQYF. The CDR3 region has the DNA TGTGCCAGCAGCTTCCCGACAGTAACCTACGAGCAGTACTTC. This sequence joins TRBV7-2 and TRBJ2-7, with D possibly TRBD1 on 5 matching bases. CDR3 length: 14 residues. Trimming pared 3 bases from V and 2 bases from J, leaving 11 bases between. Germline V gene lookup returns CDR1 SGHTA and CDR2 FQGNSA.

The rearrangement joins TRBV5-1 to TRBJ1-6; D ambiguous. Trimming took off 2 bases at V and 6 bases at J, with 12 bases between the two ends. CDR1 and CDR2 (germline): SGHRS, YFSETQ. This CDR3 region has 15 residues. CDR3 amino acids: CASSFDGSTNSPLHF. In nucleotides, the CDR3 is TGCGCCAGCAGCTTCGACGGGTCCACTAATTCACCCCTCCACTTT.

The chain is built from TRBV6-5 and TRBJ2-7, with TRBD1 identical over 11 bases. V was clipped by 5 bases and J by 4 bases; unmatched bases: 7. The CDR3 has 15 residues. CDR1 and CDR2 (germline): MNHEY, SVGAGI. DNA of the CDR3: TGTGCCAGCAGTCATCCTGGGACAGGGGGATACGAGCAGTACTTC. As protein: CASSHPGTGGYEQYF.

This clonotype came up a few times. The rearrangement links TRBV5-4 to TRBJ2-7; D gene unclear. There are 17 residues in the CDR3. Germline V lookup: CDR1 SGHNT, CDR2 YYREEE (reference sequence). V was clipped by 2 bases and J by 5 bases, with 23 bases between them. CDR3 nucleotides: TGTGCCAGCAGCTTTTCACCCGCCCAGAAGCTCGCGGACGAGCAGTACTTC. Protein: CASSFSPAQKLADEQYF.

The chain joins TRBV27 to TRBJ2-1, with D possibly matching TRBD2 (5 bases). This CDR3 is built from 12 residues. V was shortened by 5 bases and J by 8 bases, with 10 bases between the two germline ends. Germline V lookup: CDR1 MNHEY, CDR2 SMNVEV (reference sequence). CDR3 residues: CASSGGRDEQFF. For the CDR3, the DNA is TGTGCCAGCAGTGGAGGTAGGGATGAGCAGTTCTTC.

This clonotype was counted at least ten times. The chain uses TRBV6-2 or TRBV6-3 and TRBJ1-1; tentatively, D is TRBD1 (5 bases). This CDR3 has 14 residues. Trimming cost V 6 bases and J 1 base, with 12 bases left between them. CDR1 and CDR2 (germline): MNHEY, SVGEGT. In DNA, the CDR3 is TGTGCCAGCAGACCACGGAGGGGGAACACTGAAGCTTTCTTT. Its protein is CASRPRRGNTEAFF.

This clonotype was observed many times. CDR3 region: CASNFGGNQPQHF. The CDR3 DNA reads as TGTGCCAGCAATTTTGGAGGGAACCAGCCCCAGCATTTT. V is TRBV12-3 or TRBV12-4 and J is TRBJ1-5; D is uncertain. This CDR3 spans 13 amino acids. The V and J ends lost 7 bases and 7 bases respectively, with 14 bases between them.

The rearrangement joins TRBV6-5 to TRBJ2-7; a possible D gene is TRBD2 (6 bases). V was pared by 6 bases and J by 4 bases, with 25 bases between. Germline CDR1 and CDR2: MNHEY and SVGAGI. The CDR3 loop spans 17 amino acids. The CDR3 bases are TGTGCCAGCAGGGGGGTGGAGGGCCGGCCGTGGGGATACGAGCAGTACTTC. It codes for CASRGVEGRPWGYEQYF.

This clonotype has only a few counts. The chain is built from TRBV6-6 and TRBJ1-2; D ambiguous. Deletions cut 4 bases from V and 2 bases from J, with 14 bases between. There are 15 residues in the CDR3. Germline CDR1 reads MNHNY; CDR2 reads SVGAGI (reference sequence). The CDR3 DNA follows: TGTGCCAGCAGTTTCACAGCACAACTAAACTATGGCTACACCTTC. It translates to CASSFTAQLNYGYTF.

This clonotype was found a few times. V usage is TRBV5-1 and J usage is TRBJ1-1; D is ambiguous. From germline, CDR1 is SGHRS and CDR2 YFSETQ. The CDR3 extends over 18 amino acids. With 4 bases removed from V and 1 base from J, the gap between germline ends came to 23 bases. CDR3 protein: CASSPNIRVTLENTEAFF. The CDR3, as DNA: TGCGCCAGCAGCCCAAATATACGGGTTACCTTGGAGAACACTGAAGCTTTCTTT.

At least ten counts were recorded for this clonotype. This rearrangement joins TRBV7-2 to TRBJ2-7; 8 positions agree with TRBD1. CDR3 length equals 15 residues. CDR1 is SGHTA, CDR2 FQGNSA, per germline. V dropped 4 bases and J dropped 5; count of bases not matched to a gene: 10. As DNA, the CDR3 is TGTGCCAGCAGCTCAAGGACAGGGTTCCCCCACGAGCAGTACTTC. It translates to CASSSRTGFPHEQYF.

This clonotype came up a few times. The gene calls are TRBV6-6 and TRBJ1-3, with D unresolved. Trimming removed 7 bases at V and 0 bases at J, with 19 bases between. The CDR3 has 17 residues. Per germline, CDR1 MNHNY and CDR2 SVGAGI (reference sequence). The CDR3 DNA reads TGTGCCAGCACCGTATTACGTTTTCGGGGCTCTGGAAACACCATATATTTT. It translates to CASTVLRFRGSGNTIYF.

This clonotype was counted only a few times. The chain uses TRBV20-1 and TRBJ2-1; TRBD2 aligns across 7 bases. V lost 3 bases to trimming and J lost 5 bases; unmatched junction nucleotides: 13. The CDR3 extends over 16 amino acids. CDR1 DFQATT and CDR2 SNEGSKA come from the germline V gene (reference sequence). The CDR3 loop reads CSARGLIAGADNEQFF. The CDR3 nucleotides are TGCAGTGCTAGGGGTTTGATCGCGGGAGCGGACAATGAGCAGTTCTTC.